A selection of T cell receptor beta chains follows, all from one sample in a study of T cell responses to AZD1222 COVID-19 vaccine. Profiled with immunoSEQ multiplex PCR; TCRdb holds only in-frame clones, not every one. The profile shows roughly 100,000 clones, 89% of them singletons. The sequencing used peripheral blood, collected on day 0 of AZD1222 vaccination. The receptors stem from an adult in good health. The CDR3 runs from the conserved cysteine through the conserved F or W. The D gene is left open where the match is weak. A clone size is listed for some rows: how often the clone was seen (once, few, many), or a class if it is expanded.

TRBV7-3	NA	TRBJ2-2	TRBD1	CASSRTGTGDTGELFF	TGTGCCAGCAGCCGGACCGGGACAGGGGACACCGGGGAGCTGTTTTTT
TRBV5-1	NA	TRBJ1-1	TRBD1	CASKDRVGTEAFF	TGCGCCAGCAAAGACAGGGTAGGGACTGAAGCTTTCTTT
TRBV6-6	NA	TRBJ2-2	TRBD2	CASSYSSGANTGELFF	TGTGCCAGCAGTTACTCTAGCGGGGCGAACACCGGGGAGCTGTTTTTT
TRBV19	NA	TRBJ2-7	NA	CASSISAGALYF	TGTGCCAGTAGTATAAGCGCAGGGGCCCTGTACTTC
TRBV5-1	NA	TRBJ1-1	NA	CASSVYTGSNTEAFF	TGCGCCAGCAGCGTCTACACGGGTTCGAACACTGAAGCTTTCTTT
TRBV10-3	NA	TRBJ1-3	NA	CAIRGDGSSGNTIYF	TGTGCCATCAGAGGCGACGGGAGCTCTGGAAACACCATATATTTT
TRBV7-2	NA	TRBJ1-4	TRBD1	CASSLIPTGTEKLFF	TGTGCCAGCAGCTTAATCCCGACAGGGACAGAAAAACTGTTTTTT
TRBV5-5	NA	TRBJ1-2	NA	CASSSDRGEGIYGYTF	TGTGCCAGCAGCTCTGACCGAGGAGAGGGGATATATGGCTACACCTTC
TRBV30	NA	TRBJ1-1	NA	CAWARFGGTEAFF	TGTGCCTGGGCAAGGTTTGGGGGAACTGAAGCTTTCTTT
TRBV12-3/TRBV12-4	NA	TRBJ2-2	NA	CASSSGLFRELFF	TGTGCCAGCAGTTCCGGACTATTTAGGGAGCTGTTTTTT
TRBV3-1/TRBV3-2	NA	TRBJ1-6	NA	CASSQEATGDSPLHF	TGTGCCAGCAGCCAAGAGGCCACAGGCGATTCACCCCTCCACTTT
TRBV19	NA	TRBJ1-1	TRBD1	CASTRDRDYTEAFF	TGTGCCAGTACTCGGGACAGGGATTACACTGAAGCTTTCTTT
TRBV7-8	once	TRBJ2-7	TRBD2	CASRAGDSYEQYF	TGTGCCAGCAGGGCGGGGGACTCCTACGAGCAGTACTTC
TRBV27	NA	TRBJ1-1	NA	CASSLWFGNGNTEAFF	TGTGCCAGCAGTTTATGGTTCGGCAATGGGAACACTGAAGCTTTCTTT
TRBV19	NA	TRBJ2-7	NA	CASNPGPSSYEQYF	TGTGCCAGTAATCCGGGGCCCAGCTCCTACGAGCAGTACTTC
TRBV5-1	NA	TRBJ2-3	NA	CASSGGTATDTQYF	TGCGCCAGCAGCGGGGGGACAGCCACAGATACGCAGTATTTT
TRBV9	few	TRBJ1-1	TRBD1	CASSVDPRGPMNTEAFF	TGTGCCAGCAGCGTAGACCCCAGGGGGCCCATGAACACTGAAGCTTTCTTT
TRBV7-8	NA	TRBJ1-1	NA	CASSPGPGTEAFF	TGTGCCAGCAGCCCAGGCCCGGGCACTGAAGCTTTCTTT